This T cell receptor beta chain is from a study of blood T cells in healthy people across ages. Regarding the study as a whole: PBMCs that were unsorted prevented a conclusive naive versus antigen-experienced comparison. Those diversity estimates obtained from one million T cells were thought to be underestimates.

Using a J-beta primer mix together with a sample-barcoded 5' primer, a second PCR was run for roughly 6 to 12 cycles. TCRdb itself ran the 5' RACE reads through MiXCR, one entry per CDR3 protein. The sample has 1.5 million to 2 million distinct CDR3 sequences; 28% are singletons. Healthy Caucasian individuals from Russia aged about 6 to 95 were enrolled as donors. This clonotype has just a few counts. Its specificity is unknown. The trim removed 0 bases at V and 7 bases at J, leaving 6 bases unmatched. The CDR3 sequence is 15 residues long. Germline V gives CDR1 LNHNV, CDR2 YYDKDF (reference sequence).

This chain links TRBV15 with TRBJ1-2; 9 positions match TRBD1. The specimen sequenced was blood. This receptor was obtained from a woman aged 30 to 39 in good health. The CDR3 sequence: CATSRDLTGGTGYTF. CDR3 bases: TGTGCCACCAGCAGAGATTTGACAGGGGGTACTGGCTACACCTTC.